Listed below are T cell receptor beta chains from one sample, sequenced in a study of T cell changes during pregnancy in multiple sclerosis. The data were produced by immunoSEQ multiplex PCR, yet TCRdb's version contains in-frame clones alone and is incomplete. The table has roughly 69,000 clones, under 95% seen once. Source: peripheral blood, taken after pregnancy. Source of these receptors: a female donor with multiple sclerosis, enrolled in a pregnancy study. Each CDR3 is given with its conserved first and last residue. The D gene is left open where the match is weak. Only some rows state a clone size, as once, few, many or a class for expanded clones.

v_call: TRBV19
j_call: TRBJ1-5
clone_size: few
d_call: NA
cdr3_aa: CASRTWRNNQPQHF
cdr3_nt: TGTGCCAGTAGGACGTGGCGGAACAATCAGCCCCAGCATTTT

v_call: TRBV19
j_call: TRBJ2-7
clone_size: few
d_call: NA
cdr3_aa: CASSMFRTEVYEQYF
cdr3_nt: TGTGCCAGTAGTATGTTCCGGACAGAGGTCTACGAGCAGTACTTC

v_call: TRBV7-6
j_call: TRBJ2-5
clone_size: NA
d_call: NA
cdr3_aa: CASSQPGELGRRGETQYF
cdr3_nt: TGTGCCAGCAGCCAACCCGGGGAACTAGGAAGGAGGGGAGAGACCCAGTACTTC

v_call: TRBV7-2
j_call: TRBJ2-3
clone_size: NA
d_call: TRBD2
cdr3_aa: CASSEREAPGMDTQYF
cdr3_nt: TGTGCCAGCAGCGAGCGGGAGGCCCCAGGGATGGATACGCAGTATTTT

v_call: TRBV7-9
j_call: TRBJ2-1
clone_size: NA
d_call: TRBD1
cdr3_aa: CASSLQGVMLDEQFF
cdr3_nt: TGTGCCAGCAGCTTGCAGGGGGTGATGCTTGATGAGCAGTTCTTC

v_call: TRBV5-4
j_call: TRBJ1-2
clone_size: NA
d_call: NA
cdr3_aa: CASSQGTNYGYTF
cdr3_nt: TGTGCCAGCAGCCAAGGGACAAACTATGGCTACACCTTC

v_call: TRBV29-1
j_call: TRBJ1-1
clone_size: NA
d_call: NA
cdr3_aa: CSSGRGNTEAFF
cdr3_nt: TGCAGCTCCGGAAGGGGTAACACTGAAGCTTTCTTT

v_call: TRBV11-2
j_call: TRBJ2-2
clone_size: NA
d_call: TRBD2
cdr3_aa: CASSGGSGGFTGELFF
cdr3_nt: TGTGCCAGCAGCGGGGGTAGCGGGGGATTCACCGGGGAGCTGTTTTTT

v_call: TRBV7-9
j_call: TRBJ2-7
clone_size: NA
d_call: NA
cdr3_aa: CASSLGASEQYF
cdr3_nt: TGTGCCAGCAGCTTAGGCGCCTCCGAGCAGTACTTC

v_call: TRBV27
j_call: TRBJ1-2
clone_size: NA
d_call: TRBD1
cdr3_aa: CASSFRLLGQGENYGYTF
cdr3_nt: TGTGCCAGCAGTTTCCGACTATTGGGACAGGGGGAGAACTATGGCTACACCTTC

v_call: TRBV5-8
j_call: TRBJ2-7
clone_size: NA
d_call: TRBD1
cdr3_aa: CASSGRTGGAYEQYF
cdr3_nt: TGTGCCAGCAGCGGGAGGACAGGGGGAGCCTACGAGCAGTACTTC

v_call: TRBV10-2
j_call: TRBJ2-7
clone_size: NA
d_call: NA
cdr3_aa: CAISPGVYEQYF
cdr3_nt: TGCGCCATTAGTCCGGGGGTCTACGAGCAGTACTTC

v_call: TRBV19
j_call: TRBJ2-1
clone_size: NA
d_call: TRBD1
cdr3_aa: CASSADRDRVYNEQFF
cdr3_nt: TGTGCCAGTAGTGCCGACCGGGACAGGGTATACAATGAGCAGTTCTTC

v_call: TRBV7-9
j_call: TRBJ2-7
clone_size: once
d_call: TRBD2
cdr3_aa: CASSTVFQREGHYEQYF
cdr3_nt: TGTGCCAGCAGCACGGTTTTTCAGCGGGAGGGCCATTACGAGCAGTACTTC

v_call: TRBV5-6
j_call: TRBJ2-7
clone_size: NA
d_call: TRBD2
cdr3_aa: CASSYGTSAYEQYF
cdr3_nt: TGTGCCAGCAGCTACGGGACTAGCGCCTACGAGCAGTACTTC

v_call: TRBV4-2
j_call: TRBJ2-5
clone_size: NA
d_call: NA
cdr3_aa: CASSQDRTRQETQYF
cdr3_nt: TGTGCCAGCAGCCAAGATAGAACCCGGCAAGAGACCCAGTACTTC

v_call: TRBV19
j_call: TRBJ1-2
clone_size: NA
d_call: NA
cdr3_aa: CASSPGDYGYTF
cdr3_nt: TGTGCCAGTAGTCCGGGGGACTATGGCTACACCTTC

v_call: TRBV4-3
j_call: TRBJ2-5
clone_size: NA
d_call: NA
cdr3_aa: CASSQGPGQLLAQYF
cdr3_nt: TGCGCCAGCAGCCAAGGTCCGGGACAACTGTTGGCCCAGTACTTC

v_call: TRBV7-9
j_call: TRBJ2-5
clone_size: NA
d_call: TRBD1
cdr3_aa: CASSSLPGQEKETQYF
cdr3_nt: TGTGCCAGCAGCTCCCTACCGGGACAGGAAAAAGAGACCCAGTACTTC

v_call: TRBV14
j_call: TRBJ2-6
clone_size: NA
d_call: NA
cdr3_aa: CASSQFFVSGANVLTF
cdr3_nt: TGTGCCAGCAGCCAATTCTTCGTCTCTGGGGCCAACGTCCTGACTTTC

v_call: TRBV7-2
j_call: TRBJ2-1
clone_size: NA
d_call: TRBD1
cdr3_aa: CASSLVGTGREIYNEQFF
cdr3_nt: TGTGCCAGCAGCTTAGTCGGGACAGGGCGCGAGATATACAATGAGCAGTTCTTC

v_call: TRBV6-5
j_call: TRBJ2-7
clone_size: NA
d_call: NA
cdr3_aa: CASSYKWATYF
cdr3_nt: TGTGCCAGCAGTTACAAGTGGGCCACGTACTTC

v_call: TRBV5-1
j_call: TRBJ1-1
clone_size: NA
d_call: NA
cdr3_aa: CASRVTTDTEAFF
cdr3_nt: TGCGCCAGCCGGGTCACGACGGACACTGAAGCTTTCTTT

v_call: TRBV9
j_call: TRBJ2-3
clone_size: NA
d_call: NA
cdr3_aa: CASNSGGHTDTQYF
cdr3_nt: TGTGCTTCGAATAGCGGCGGTCACACAGATACGCAGTATTTT

v_call: TRBV11-2
j_call: TRBJ1-2
clone_size: once
d_call: NA
cdr3_aa: CASSLVGTANYGYTF
cdr3_nt: TGTGCCAGCAGCTTAGTCGGCACAGCTAACTATGGCTACACCTTC

v_call: TRBV4-2
j_call: TRBJ1-1
clone_size: NA
d_call: NA
cdr3_aa: CASSQVIMVRGNTEAFF
cdr3_nt: TGTGCCAGCAGCCAAGTAATTATGGTCAGAGGGAACACTGAAGCTTTCTTT

v_call: TRBV13
j_call: TRBJ2-3
clone_size: NA
d_call: TRBD2
cdr3_aa: CASSVGKLAGQQTDTQYF
cdr3_nt: TGTGCCAGCAGCGTTGGTAAACTAGCGGGACAACAAACAGATACGCAGTATTTT

v_call: TRBV7-9
j_call: TRBJ1-1
clone_size: once
d_call: NA
cdr3_aa: CASSPSDRYTEAFF
cdr3_nt: TGTGCCAGCAGCCCTAGTGACAGGTACACTGAAGCTTTCTTT